Detailed here is one T cell receptor beta chain. TCRdb's copy holds only in-frame clones and misses some; the assay was immunoSEQ multiplex PCR. The sample carries over 200,000 clones, over 75% recorded once. The data originate from a study of blood T cell repertoires in COVID-19. The CDR3 is 15 amino acids. Trimming cost V 3 bases and J 2 bases, with 11 bases left between them. The germline gives CDR1 ENHRY, CDR2 SYGVKD. Participant ages covered about 18 to 89 years across approximately 25 US areas. In assigning cohorts, the study relied on participant-reported clinical history. The sequence came from a woman aged 45-65 years who had recovered from COVID-19. The chain is built from TRBV10-3 and TRBJ1-5; TRBD1 might be the D (5 bases). The sample taken for sequencing was PBMCs or T cells enriched from blood (not recorded which). As DNA, the CDR3 is TGTGCCATCAGTGATAAGGGGCGAGGCAATCAGCCCCAGCATTTT. Translating gives CAISDKGRGNQPQHF.